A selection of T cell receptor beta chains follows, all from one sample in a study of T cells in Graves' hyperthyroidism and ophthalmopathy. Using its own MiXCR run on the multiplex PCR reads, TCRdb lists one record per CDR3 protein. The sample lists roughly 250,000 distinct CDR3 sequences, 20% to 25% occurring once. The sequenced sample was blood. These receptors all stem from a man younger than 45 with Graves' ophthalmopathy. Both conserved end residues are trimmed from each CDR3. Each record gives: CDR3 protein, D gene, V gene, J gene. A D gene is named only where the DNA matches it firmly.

CDR3 protein: ASSSRGRGTGELF
D gene: .
V gene: TRBV12-3/TRBV12-4
J gene: TRBJ2-2

CDR3 protein: ASSRDFNYGYT
D gene: .
V gene: TRBV5-5
J gene: TRBJ1-2

CDR3 protein: ASSLLGTLNTEAF
D gene: .
V gene: TRBV7-9
J gene: TRBJ1-1

CDR3 protein: ASSFAASSYNEQF
D gene: .
V gene: TRBV5-1
J gene: TRBJ2-1

CDR3 protein: ASDRGVEQY
D gene: .
V gene: TRBV6-1
J gene: TRBJ2-7

CDR3 protein: AISPTTGEEGYT
D gene: TRBD1
V gene: TRBV10-3
J gene: TRBJ1-2

CDR3 protein: AIRRGLVSSGEQF
D gene: .
V gene: TRBV5-8
J gene: TRBJ2-1

CDR3 protein: AWSTGQGNTGELF
D gene: TRBD1
V gene: TRBV30
J gene: TRBJ2-2

CDR3 protein: AISPRGPYEQY
D gene: .
V gene: TRBV10-3
J gene: TRBJ2-7

CDR3 protein: ASSVMRTTTTGELF
D gene: .
V gene: TRBV9
J gene: TRBJ2-2

CDR3 protein: ASSLRGDSNQPQH
D gene: .
V gene: TRBV28
J gene: TRBJ1-5

CDR3 protein: ASSTSLGSGNYAEQY
D gene: TRBD2
V gene: TRBV19
J gene: TRBJ2-7

CDR3 protein: ASLEQGGGPEAF
D gene: TRBD1
V gene: TRBV6-1
J gene: TRBJ1-1

CDR3 protein: ASTLRFGPGELF
D gene: .
V gene: TRBV2
J gene: TRBJ2-2

CDR3 protein: AISRTSGKETQY
D gene: TRBD2
V gene: TRBV10-3
J gene: TRBJ2-5

CDR3 protein: SALPLAGDRVEETQY
D gene: TRBD2
V gene: TRBV20-1
J gene: TRBJ2-5

CDR3 protein: ASSPGLQGLDYGYT
D gene: .
V gene: TRBV7-3
J gene: TRBJ1-2

CDR3 protein: ASSLVEETQY
D gene: .
V gene: TRBV7-9
J gene: TRBJ2-5

CDR3 protein: ASSFGQGEQY
D gene: .
V gene: TRBV12-3/TRBV12-4
J gene: TRBJ2-7

CDR3 protein: SAGDSHSNQPQH
D gene: TRBD1
V gene: TRBV20-1
J gene: TRBJ1-5

CDR3 protein: ASSLAPRGLSYEQY
D gene: .
V gene: TRBV7-6
J gene: TRBJ2-7

CDR3 protein: ASSDQAGGPSDTQY
D gene: TRBD2
V gene: TRBV6-4
J gene: TRBJ2-3

CDR3 protein: ASSFLAQGTDTQY
D gene: .
V gene: TRBV7-9
J gene: TRBJ2-3

CDR3 protein: ASSRGNNYGYT
D gene: .
V gene: TRBV4-1
J gene: TRBJ1-2

CDR3 protein: ASSLGSAGDTQY
D gene: .
V gene: TRBV19
J gene: TRBJ2-3

CDR3 protein: AWTTGGDGYT
D gene: .
V gene: TRBV30
J gene: TRBJ1-2

CDR3 protein: AGRGMNTEAF
D gene: .
V gene: TRBV2
J gene: TRBJ1-1

CDR3 protein: ASSLASTTNEKLF
D gene: .
V gene: TRBV5-1
J gene: TRBJ1-4

CDR3 protein: ASRAQGGSTGELF
D gene: .
V gene: TRBV2
J gene: TRBJ2-2

CDR3 protein: ASSQVTGSSEQY
D gene: .
V gene: TRBV4-2
J gene: TRBJ2-7

CDR3 protein: AWRVSDSADTQY
D gene: .
V gene: TRBV30
J gene: TRBJ2-3

CDR3 protein: SARAGEEGNQPQH
D gene: .
V gene: TRBV20-1
J gene: TRBJ1-5

CDR3 protein: ASLAGDYNEQF
D gene: TRBD2
V gene: TRBV6-1
J gene: TRBJ2-1

CDR3 protein: ASSVGLSTDTQY
D gene: .
V gene: TRBV12-3/TRBV12-4
J gene: TRBJ2-3

CDR3 protein: ASSLVLAGGPYEQY
D gene: TRBD2
V gene: TRBV7-8
J gene: TRBJ2-7

CDR3 protein: ASSYTGQGRLYGYT
D gene: TRBD1
V gene: TRBV6-5
J gene: TRBJ1-2

CDR3 protein: AWSDRSIRQY
D gene: .
V gene: TRBV30
J gene: TRBJ2-7

CDR3 protein: ASSLSRGTTEAF
D gene: .
V gene: TRBV12-3/TRBV12-4
J gene: TRBJ1-1

CDR3 protein: ASSEGGMNNQPQH
D gene: .
V gene: TRBV28
J gene: TRBJ1-5

CDR3 protein: ASSPRLAESYEQY
D gene: TRBD2
V gene: TRBV18
J gene: TRBJ2-7

CDR3 protein: ATSRVQHSVGEAF
D gene: .
V gene: TRBV15
J gene: TRBJ1-1

CDR3 protein: ASSRDEFTRRTDGYT
D gene: .
V gene: TRBV7-8
J gene: TRBJ1-2

CDR3 protein: ASSQLNTGELF
D gene: .
V gene: TRBV11-2
J gene: TRBJ2-2

CDR3 protein: ASSLEQNEQF
D gene: .
V gene: TRBV11-2
J gene: TRBJ2-1

CDR3 protein: ASSFTENCGYT
D gene: .
V gene: TRBV6-8
J gene: TRBJ1-2

CDR3 protein: ASSPKTSPAGATDTQY
D gene: TRBD2
V gene: TRBV27
J gene: TRBJ2-3

CDR3 protein: ASTEAALSSYEQY
D gene: .
V gene: TRBV11-2
J gene: TRBJ2-7

CDR3 protein: SPSRDFSYEQY
D gene: .
V gene: TRBV20-1
J gene: TRBJ2-7

CDR3 protein: ASSARTGVGEQY
D gene: TRBD1
V gene: TRBV6-1
J gene: TRBJ2-7

CDR3 protein: ATLTFGVTGELF
D gene: .
V gene: TRBV12-3/TRBV12-4
J gene: TRBJ2-2

CDR3 protein: AWSTAVSTDTQY
D gene: .
V gene: TRBV30
J gene: TRBJ2-3

CDR3 protein: ASSQEFTSVVTQY
D gene: .
V gene: TRBV4-1
J gene: TRBJ2-5

CDR3 protein: ASNTPGGGSGANVLT
D gene: TRBD1
V gene: TRBV19
J gene: TRBJ2-6

CDR3 protein: ASSSAVGQAYEQY
D gene: TRBD1
V gene: TRBV7-9
J gene: TRBJ2-7

CDR3 protein: ASSPTGNSYEQY
D gene: TRBD1
V gene: TRBV9
J gene: TRBJ2-7

CDR3 protein: ASNRDVTDTQY
D gene: .
V gene: TRBV2
J gene: TRBJ2-3

CDR3 protein: SAKGYPLGNIQY
D gene: .
V gene: TRBV20-1
J gene: TRBJ2-4